These 8 T cell receptor beta chains were all obtained from the same sample, sequenced in a study of T cell repertoires in cytomegalovirus infection. TCRdb ran MiXCR on the reads and lists one entry per CDR3 protein. The sample includes around 490,000 distinct CDR3 sequences, less than 30% of them seen just once. The specimen sequenced was PBMCs. Source of these receptors: a human donor in good health (CMV status not recorded). Some clones in this sample may be carry-over from other donors' samples.

This sequence joins TRBV15 and TRBJ2-2; TRBD2 matches 12 bases. This CDR3 region has 16 residues. The V gene end was trimmed by 0 bases and the J gene end by 7 bases; junction bases not matched to a gene: 3. The germline CDR1 and CDR2 sequences are LNHNV and YYDKDF (reference sequence). CDR3 loop: CATSRETSGRIGELFF. The CDR3, as DNA: TGTGCCACCAGCAGAGAGACTAGCGGGAGAATCGGGGAGCTGTTTTTT.

This clonotype was seen more than once but under ten times. The chain combines TRBV7-9 with TRBJ2-7; D gene unclear. Germline V gives CDR1 SEHNR, CDR2 FQNEAQ (reference sequence). The CDR3 spans 14 residues. V was trimmed by 5 bases and J by 1 base, leaving 12 bases between them. The CDR3 sequence: CASSQDAGSYEQYV. CDR3 nucleotides: TGTGCCAGCAGCCAGGATGCAGGTTCCTACGAGCAGTACGTC.

The sample holds a few counts of this clonotype. The rearrangement uses TRBV7-9 and TRBJ2-5; D tentatively fits TRBD1 or TRBD2 (6 bases each). Per the germline V gene, CDR1 is SEHNR and CDR2 is FQNEAQ (reference sequence). V lost 0 bases to trimming and J lost 7 bases, with 9 bases between them. This CDR3 has 13 amino acids. CDR3 loop: CASSLAGGGTQYF. In DNA form, the CDR3 reads TGTGCCAGCAGCTTAGCAGGAGGGGGGACCCAGTACTTC.

The CDR3 region has the DNA TGTGCCAGCAGTTACTCGGGACAGCTGAACACTGAAGCTTTCTTT. Translation: CASSYSGQLNTEAFF. V gene TRBV6-8 combines with J gene TRBJ1-1; 7 bases fit TRBD1. The CDR3 totals 15 residues. Germline V gene data show CDR1 as MNHGY and CDR2 as SAAAGT. The V segment lost 0 bases and the J segment 0 bases; nucleotides outside the gene matches: 1.

The gene calls are TRBV3-1 and TRBJ1-3, with a possible D match to TRBD1 (5 bases). This CDR3 has 14 amino acids. V was shortened by 6 bases and J by 0 bases, with 9 bases between the two germline ends. Germline V lookup: CDR1 LGHDT, CDR2 YNNKEL (reference sequence). The CDR3 DNA is TGTGCCAGCAGACGAGACAGCTCTGGAAACACCATATATTTT. The encoded protein is CASRRDSSGNTIYF.

This clonotype was detected a few times. This chain joins TRBV19 and TRBJ1-5; tentative D call: TRBD1 (6 bases). V was cut by 3 bases and J by 3 bases, with 12 bases left in between. CDR3 size: 15 residues. CDR1 is LNHDA, CDR2 SQIVND, per germline (reference sequence). The CDR3 region is CASSIGTGFNQPQHF. Written as DNA, the CDR3 is TGTGCCAGTAGTATCGGTACAGGGTTCAATCAGCCCCAGCATTTT.

This clonotype was detected a few times. The rearrangement joins TRBV28 to TRBJ1-1; D may be TRBD1 (5 bases). The germline CDR1 and CDR2 sequences are MDHEN and SYDVKM. V dropped 1 base and J dropped 6 bases, with 15 bases sitting between them. The CDR3 loop spans 15 amino acids. The CDR3 is CASSLYGGKSAEAFF. DNA of the CDR3: TGTGCCAGCAGTTTATATGGGGGGAAAAGCGCTGAAGCTTTCTTT.

This clonotype was seen ten or more times. This chain uses TRBV7-2 with TRBJ2-3; TRBD2 aligns across 9 bases. Germline values: CDR1 SGHTA, CDR2 FQGNSA. This CDR3 comprises 19 residues. Losses at the gene ends were 2 bases for V and 6 bases for J; bases not matched to a gene: 18. The CDR3 here is CASSLLAGAIPRYRDTQYF. CDR3 DNA: TGTGCCAGCAGCTTATTAGCGGGAGCCATCCCACGTTATCGGGATACGCAGTATTTT.